This T cell receptor (beta chain) was sequenced during a study of blood T cells in healthy people across ages (dated by TCRdb to the mid-2010s). Concerning the study at large: In model experiments, roughly one uniquely barcoded TCR beta cDNA molecule per two T cells was captured by template switching. The study measured age-related changes in TCR beta repertoire diversity using deep sequencing normalized with unique cDNA molecular identifiers. Four age groups were formed from the donors: young (average approximately 17 years), middle-aged (approximately 40), aged (more than 55) and long-lived (82). To avoid experimental bias, donors of different ages were spread randomly across the sequencing lanes. The study analyzed two additional independent replicas of 1 million unique cDNA reads from the same blood draw for two donors, one aged 18 to 30 and one aged 80 or older. What the authors observed across the whole study: Because donor CMV infection status was unknown, age-related changes in expanded clonotypes were potentially confounded. Since profiling was done on bulk unsorted PBMCs, naive and antigen-experienced compartments could not be conclusively compared. Compared with the aged group, the long-lived group had more naive CD4+ T cells, fewer expanded clones and increased TCR diversity, suggesting age selection. Estimates of total diversity based on one million sequenced T cells were regarded as lower bounds and as underestimates. As age increased, observed TCR beta diversity per million T cells dropped in a roughly linear way, and a significant reduction was already evident by age around 41. The percentage of naive T cells measured by flow cytometry correlated strongly with observed TCR beta diversity.

This clonotype was counted many times. The antigen this receptor binds is unknown. Within one base of it there is no much larger clone, and no base qualities were kept. Library preparation was by 5' RACE. The run used an Illumina HiSeq 2500. A second PCR of roughly 7 to 11 cycles was performed with a sample-barcoded 5' primer and a J-beta primer mix. A template-switch 5' adaptor carrying 12 random nucleotides introduced a unique molecular identifier onto each TCR beta cDNA molecule. Each sample yielded at least 2.5 million CDR3-containing paired-end reads. First-strand cDNA was synthesized from all RNA with the Mint cDNA synthesis kit, primed by a TRBC-specific oligonucleotide. After uracil-DNA glycosylase treatment, a first 18-cycle PCR used universal primers M1SS and BC2_uni_R on all cDNA. Per the source publication's procedure: Normalization of each sample was performed by random selection of 1 million high-quality reads, each carrying a distinct molecular identifier. Instead of being binned into consensus sequences, reads that shared molecular identifiers were thrown out. CDR3 identification, clonotype clustering and error correction used MiTCR with a Q25 quality threshold and the strictest error-elimination algorithm. A nonparametric unseen species model with Euler transformation was used to estimate lower-bound total TCR beta diversity. TCRdb trimmed public reads at Q25 via fastp, called clones via MiXCR and kept in-frame beta chains. When rows share a CDR3 protein, they turn into one entry using the most common DNA and genes. For this entry, the V and J calls and clone size follow TCRdb and not the study's own pipeline. The sample table contains about 1.6 million distinct CDR3 sequences; only one count was recorded for about 31% of them. The top ten hold about 11% of the sample.

The CDR3 numbers 14 residues from cysteine through phenylalanine. Only CDR3 DNA remains: 42 bases, in frame from the first base. V loses 5 bases at its end and J loses 10 bases; junction bases beyond the gene matches: 5. The approximately 39 donors, aged roughly 6 to 90 years, were systemically healthy Caucasian individuals from Russia. Each donor gave ten milliliters of peripheral blood, collected into EDTA-treated Vacutainer tubes. Ficoll-Paque density-gradient centrifugation was used to isolate PBMCs, with at least 7 million obtained per sample. Trizol reagent was used to extract total RNA from the PBMCs, yielding at least 6 micrograms per sample. For every donor, an aliquot of PBMCs went through flow cytometry to measure the percentages of naive CD45RAhigh/CD27high T cells.

Recombination joined TRBV12-3 or TRBV12-4 with TRBJ1-6; 10 bases in the junction line up with TRBD1. The sample consisted of blood. The TCR was taken from a woman aged 25-40 years in good health. The DNA sequence is given as TGTGCCAGCAGTCCGACAGGGGGCGGATCACCCCTCCACTTT. It encodes CASSPTGGGSPLHF.